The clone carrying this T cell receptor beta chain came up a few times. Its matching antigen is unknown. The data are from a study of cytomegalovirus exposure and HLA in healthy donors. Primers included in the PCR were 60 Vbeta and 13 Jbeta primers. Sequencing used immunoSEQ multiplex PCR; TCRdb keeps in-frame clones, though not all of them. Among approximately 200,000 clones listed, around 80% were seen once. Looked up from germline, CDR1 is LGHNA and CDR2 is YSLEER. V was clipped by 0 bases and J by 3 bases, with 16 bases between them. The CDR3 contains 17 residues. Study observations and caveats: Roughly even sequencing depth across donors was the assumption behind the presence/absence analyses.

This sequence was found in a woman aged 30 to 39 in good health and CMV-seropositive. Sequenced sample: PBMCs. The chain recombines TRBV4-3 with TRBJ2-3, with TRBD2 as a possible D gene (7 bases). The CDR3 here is CASSQDHPGGRTDTQYF. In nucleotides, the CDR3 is TGCGCCAGCAGCCAAGATCATCCGGGGGGCCGTACAGATACGCAGTATTTT.